The 2 T cell receptor beta chains given below trace back to one sample, sequenced in a study of T-cell reconstitution after alpha-beta-depleted transplantation in children. The TCRbeta library was prepared with unique molecular identifiers. TCRdb reprocessed the PCR reads via MiXCR and lists one record per CDR3 protein. The table includes about a million distinct CDR3 sequences, about 26% detected once. This specimen consisted of PBMCs, mostly from graft donor cells, obtained 360 days after TCRalphabeta/CD19-depleted stem cell transplant. The receptors derive from a boy less than two years old who had a stem cell transplant for SCID, so the T cells may come from the graft donor.

V is TRBV12-3 or TRBV12-4 and J is TRBJ2-5, with D perhaps given as TRBD1 or TRBD2 (5 bases each). Trimming pared 2 bases from V and 7 bases from J, leaving 11 bases between. This CDR3 region has 13 residues. The CDR3 coding sequence is TGTGCCAGCAGTTTAAAGGGACGTGGGACCCAGTACTTC. It codes for CASSLKGRGTQYF.

The chain links TRBV6-2 or TRBV6-3 to TRBJ1-3; D not certain. The CDR3 is 15 residues long. V lost 2 bases, J lost 2 bases, and 10 bases lay in between. The germline CDR1 and CDR2 sequences are MNHEY and SVGEGT. This CDR3 reads CASSYVNKTGNTIYF. The CDR3 DNA sequence: TGTGCCAGCAGTTACGTGAACAAGACTGGAAACACCATATATTTT.